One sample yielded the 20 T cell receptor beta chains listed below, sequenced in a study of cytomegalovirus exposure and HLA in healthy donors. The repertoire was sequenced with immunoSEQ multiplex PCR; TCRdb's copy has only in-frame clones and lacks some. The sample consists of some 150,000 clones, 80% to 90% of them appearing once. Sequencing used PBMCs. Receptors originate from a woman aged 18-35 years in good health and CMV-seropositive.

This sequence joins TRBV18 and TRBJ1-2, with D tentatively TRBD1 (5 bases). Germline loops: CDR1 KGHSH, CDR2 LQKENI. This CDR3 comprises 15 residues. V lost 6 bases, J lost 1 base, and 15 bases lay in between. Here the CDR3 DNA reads TGTGCCAGCTCCCCGGGGACTGGCAATAACTATGGCTACACCTTC. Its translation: CASSPGTGNNYGYTF.

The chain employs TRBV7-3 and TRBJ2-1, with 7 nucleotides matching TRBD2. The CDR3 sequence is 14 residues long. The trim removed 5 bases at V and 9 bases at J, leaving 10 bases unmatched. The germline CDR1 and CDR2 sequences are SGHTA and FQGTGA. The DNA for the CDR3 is TGTGCCAGCAGCGACATCCGGGGAGGGGCTGAGCAGTTCTTC. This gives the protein CASSDIRGGAEQFF.

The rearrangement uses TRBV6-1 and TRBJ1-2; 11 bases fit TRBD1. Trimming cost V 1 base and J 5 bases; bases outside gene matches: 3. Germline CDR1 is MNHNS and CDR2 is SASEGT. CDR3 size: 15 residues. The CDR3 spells CASSEGTGGNYGYTF. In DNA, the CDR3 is TGTGCCAGCAGTGAAGGGACAGGGGGCAATTATGGCTACACCTTC.

The CDR3 loop reads CAWTQGTHSNQPQHF. Written as DNA, the CDR3 is TGTGCCTGGACCCAGGGGACCCATAGCAATCAGCCCCAGCATTTT. The chain links TRBV30 to TRBJ1-5; maybe TRBD1 (6 bases). The CDR3 covers 15 residues. Between the trimmed V and J ends, which lost 4 bases and 0 bases, there was a span of 13 bases. Looked up from germline, CDR1 is GTSNPN and CDR2 is SVGIG (reference sequence).

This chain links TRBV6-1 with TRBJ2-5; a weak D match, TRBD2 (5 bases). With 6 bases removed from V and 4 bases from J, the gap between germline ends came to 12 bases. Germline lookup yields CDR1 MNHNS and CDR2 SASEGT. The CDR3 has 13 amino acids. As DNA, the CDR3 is TGTGCCAGCAGCCCCGAGGGTGGAGAGACCCAGTACTTC. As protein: CASSPEGGETQYF.

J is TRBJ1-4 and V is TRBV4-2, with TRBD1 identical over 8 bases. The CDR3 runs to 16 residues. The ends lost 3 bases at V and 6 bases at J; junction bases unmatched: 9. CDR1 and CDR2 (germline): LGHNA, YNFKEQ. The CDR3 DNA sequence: TGTGCCAGCAGCCACCCTCGGACAGGGAGGGATGAAAAACTGTTTTTT. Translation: CASSHPRTGRDEKLFF.

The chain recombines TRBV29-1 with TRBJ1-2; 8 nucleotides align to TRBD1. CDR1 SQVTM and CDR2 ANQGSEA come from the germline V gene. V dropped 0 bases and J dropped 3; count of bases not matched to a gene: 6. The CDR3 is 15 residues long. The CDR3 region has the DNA TGCAGCGTTGAAGAATACAGGGGGTCAGACTATGGCTACACCTTC. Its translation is CSVEEYRGSDYGYTF.

The CDR3 DNA follows: TGTGCCAGCACCCCAACTCCAAACTATGGCTACACCTTC. Protein product: CASTPTPNYGYTF. The J gene is TRBJ1-2, the V gene TRBV6-1; D remains unclear. This CDR3 is built from 13 residues. Trimming stripped 7 bases from V and 2 bases from J, with 11 bases between. In germline, CDR1 is MNHNS, CDR2 SASEGT.

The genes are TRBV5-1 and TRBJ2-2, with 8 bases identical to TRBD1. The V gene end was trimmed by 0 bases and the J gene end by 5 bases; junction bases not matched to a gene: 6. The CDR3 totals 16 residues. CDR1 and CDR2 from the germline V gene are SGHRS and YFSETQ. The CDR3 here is CASSLATGTGTGELFF. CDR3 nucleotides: TGCGCCAGCAGCTTGGCCACCGGGACAGGAACCGGGGAGCTGTTTTTT.

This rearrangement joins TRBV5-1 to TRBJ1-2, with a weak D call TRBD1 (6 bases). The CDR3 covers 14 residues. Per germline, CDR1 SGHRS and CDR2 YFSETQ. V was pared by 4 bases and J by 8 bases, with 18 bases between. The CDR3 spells CASSPRGTGRGYTF. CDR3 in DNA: TGCGCCAGCAGCCCACGAGGCACAGGGAGAGGCTACACCTTC.

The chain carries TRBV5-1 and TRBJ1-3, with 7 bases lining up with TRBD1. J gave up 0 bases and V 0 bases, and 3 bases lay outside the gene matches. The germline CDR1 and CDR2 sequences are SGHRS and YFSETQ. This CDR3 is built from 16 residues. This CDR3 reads CASSLDPGGSGNTIYF. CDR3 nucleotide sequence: TGCGCCAGCAGCTTGGACCCAGGGGGCTCTGGAAACACCATATATTTT.

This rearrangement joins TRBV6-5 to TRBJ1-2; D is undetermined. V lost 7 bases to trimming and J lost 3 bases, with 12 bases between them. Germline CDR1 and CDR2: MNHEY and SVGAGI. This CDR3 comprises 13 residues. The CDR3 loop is CASISLRDYGYTF. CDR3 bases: TGTGCCAGCATATCTCTCCGAGACTATGGCTACACCTTC.

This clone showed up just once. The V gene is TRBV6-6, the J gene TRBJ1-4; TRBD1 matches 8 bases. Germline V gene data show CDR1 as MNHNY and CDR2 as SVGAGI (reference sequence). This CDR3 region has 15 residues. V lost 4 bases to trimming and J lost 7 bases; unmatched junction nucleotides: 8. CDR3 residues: CASSSTQGAGEKLFF. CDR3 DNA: TGTGCCAGCAGTTCAACCCAGGGGGCCGGTGAAAAACTGTTTTTT.

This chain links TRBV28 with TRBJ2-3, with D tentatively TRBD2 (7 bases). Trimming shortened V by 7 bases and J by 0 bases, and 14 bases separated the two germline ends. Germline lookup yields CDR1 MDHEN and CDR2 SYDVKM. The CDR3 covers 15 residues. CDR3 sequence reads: CASTPGGASTDTQYF. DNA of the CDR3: TGTGCCAGCACCCCTGGGGGGGCTAGCACAGATACGCAGTATTTT.

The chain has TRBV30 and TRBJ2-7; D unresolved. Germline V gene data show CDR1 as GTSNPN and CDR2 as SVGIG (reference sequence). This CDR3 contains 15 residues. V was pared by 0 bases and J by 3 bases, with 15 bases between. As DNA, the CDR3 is TGTGCCTGGAGTGTCGGTTTGCCCGGGTTCTACGAGCAGTACTTC. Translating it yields CAWSVGLPGFYEQYF.

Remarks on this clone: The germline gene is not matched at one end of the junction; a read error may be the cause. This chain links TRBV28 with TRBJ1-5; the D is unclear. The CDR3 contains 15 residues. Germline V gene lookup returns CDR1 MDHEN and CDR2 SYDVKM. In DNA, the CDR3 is TGTGCCAGCAGCCTGGAAATCACCCGGGATTTTGGGGTGCGCTTT. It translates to CASSLEITRDFGVRF. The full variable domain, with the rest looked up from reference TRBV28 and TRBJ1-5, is DVKVTQSSRYLVKRTGEKVFLECVQDMDHENMFWYRQDPGLGLRLIYFSYDVKMKEKGDIPEGYSVSREKKERFSLILESASTNQTSMYLCASSLEITRDFGVRFGDGTRLSIL.

CDR3 nucleotide sequence: TGCAGCGTTGACCGGGGAATCTATGGCTACACCTTC. Amino acids: CSVDRGIYGYTF. The chain uses TRBV29-1 and TRBJ1-2; no definite D call. Germline V gene sequence: CDR1 SQVTM, CDR2 ANQGSEA. This CDR3 spans 12 amino acids. Trimming removed 3 bases from V and 4 bases from J, with 9 bases in between.

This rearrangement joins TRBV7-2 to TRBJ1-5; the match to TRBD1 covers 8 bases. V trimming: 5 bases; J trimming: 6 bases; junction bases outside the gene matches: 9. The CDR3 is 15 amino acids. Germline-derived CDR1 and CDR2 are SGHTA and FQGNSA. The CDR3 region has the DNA TGTGCCAGCAGCCAGGACAGGGTTTTATCTCAGCCCCAGCATTTT. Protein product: CASSQDRVLSQPQHF.

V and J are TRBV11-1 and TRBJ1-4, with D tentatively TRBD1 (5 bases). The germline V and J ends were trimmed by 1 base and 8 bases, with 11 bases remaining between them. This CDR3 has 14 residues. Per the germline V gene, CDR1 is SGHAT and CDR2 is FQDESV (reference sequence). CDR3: CASSLDGAGEKLFF. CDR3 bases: TGTGCCAGCAGCTTAGATGGGGCAGGCGAAAAACTGTTTTTT.

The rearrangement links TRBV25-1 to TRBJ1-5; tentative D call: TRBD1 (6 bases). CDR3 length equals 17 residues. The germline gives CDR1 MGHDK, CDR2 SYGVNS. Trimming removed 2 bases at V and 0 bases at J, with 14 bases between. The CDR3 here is CASSEIRGGLSNQPQHF. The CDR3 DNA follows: TGTGCCAGCAGTGAAATTCGGGGGGGCCTTAGCAATCAGCCCCAGCATTTT. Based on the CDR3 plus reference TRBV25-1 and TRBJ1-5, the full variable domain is EADIYQTPRYLVIGTGKKITLECSQTMGHDKMYWYQQDPGMELHLIHYSYGVNSTEKGDLSSESTVSRIRTEHFPLTLESARPSHTSQYLCASSEIRGGLSNQPQHFGDGTRLSIL.